Listed below are T cell receptor beta chains from one sample, sequenced in a study of low-dose radiotherapy and immunotherapy resistance in tumors. TCRdb analysed the reads with MiXCR anew, one entry per CDR3 protein. The table includes about 64,000 distinct CDR3 sequences, less than 30% detected once. Sequenced material: PBMCs, taken before treatment. The receptors stem from a male donor with rectosigmoid adenocarcinoma. The CDR3 runs from the conserved cysteine through the conserved F or W. The D gene is left open where the match is weak. A row's size may be missing; if present it is once, few, many or a size class.

-,TRBJ2-7,TRBV27,few,CASSLGQGLYEQYF,TGTGCCAGCAGTTTAGGACAGGGACTATACGAGCAGTACTTC
-,TRBJ1-5,TRBV20-1,many,CSARDRPLRDQPQHF,TGCAGTGCTAGAGATCGGCCCCTCCGGGACCAGCCCCAGCATTTT
TRBD2,TRBJ2-1,TRBV7-9,few,CASSGPGTSGSRGEQFF,TGTGCCAGCAGCGGACCCGGGACTAGCGGGAGTCGGGGTGAGCAGTTCTTC
TRBD1,TRBJ2-7,TRBV28,-,CASSVREQGLGARLEQYF,TGTGCCAGCAGTGTCCGAGAACAGGGGCTGGGGGCCCGCCTCGAGCAGTACTTC
TRBD2,TRBJ2-7,TRBV12-3/TRBV12-4,many,CASSFRPSQVPRLAGDSEQYF,TGTGCCAGCAGTTTTCGCCCCTCACAGGTCCCGCGACTAGCGGGGGACTCCGAGCAGTACTTC
-,TRBJ2-1,TRBV28,many,CASSLSPGVVNEQFF,TGTGCCAGCAGTTTAAGCCCGGGGGTCGTTAATGAGCAGTTCTTC
-,TRBJ2-7,TRBV11-2,-,CASSSPGYEQYF,TGTGCCAGCAGCTCACCGGGGTACGAGCAGTACTTC
TRBD1,TRBJ2-3,TRBV9,-,CASSATGTEADTQYF,TGTGCCAGCAGCGCCACCGGGACAGAAGCAGATACGCAGTATTTT
-,TRBJ1-5,TRBV3-1,many,CASSQGPLDGNQPQHF,TGTGCCAGCAGCCAAGGCCCCTTGGATGGCAATCAGCCCCAGCATTTT
-,TRBJ1-6,TRBV13,-,CASSQQGLGHSPLHF,TGTGCCAGCAGCCAACAGGGACTAGGGCATTCACCCCTCCACTTT
-,TRBJ2-7,TRBV5-1,-,CASSFFFLRGNYEQYF,TGTGCCAGCAGCTTCTTTTTCCTCAGGGGAAACTACGAGCAGTACTTC
TRBD1,TRBJ1-1,TRBV9,many,CASSVGDRRATNTEAFF,TGTGCCAGCAGCGTAGGGGACAGGAGGGCCACGAACACTGAAGCTTTCTTT
TRBD1,TRBJ2-4,TRBV4-2,many,CASSHEYQGQGRNIQYF,TGTGCCAGCAGCCACGAGTATCAAGGACAGGGAAGGAACATTCAGTACTTC
-,TRBJ2-1,TRBV5-1,many,CASSLEGPNYNEQFF,TGCGCCAGCAGCTTGGAAGGGCCTAACTACAATGAGCAGTTCTTC
TRBD1,TRBJ1-5,TRBV15,many,CATSRDLGQGLNQPQHF,TGTGCCACCAGCAGAGATCTAGGACAGGGCCTCAATCAGCCCCAGCATTTT
TRBD2,TRBJ2-2,TRBV9,many,CASSVKWTSNTGELFF,TGTGCCAGCAGCGTCAAGTGGACTAGCAACACCGGGGAGCTGTTTTTT
TRBD1,TRBJ1-5,TRBV11-2,medium-sized,CASSLKVDGTGRQPQHF,TGTGCCAGCAGCTTAAAAGTAGACGGGACAGGGCGACAGCCCCAGCATTTT
TRBD2,TRBJ2-7,TRBV20-1,many,CSAEPGTSGYEQYF,TGCAGTGCTGAGCCCGGGACTAGCGGCTACGAGCAGTACTTC
-,TRBJ1-5,TRBV7-9,many,CASSPDGDQPQHF,TGTGCCAGCAGCCCCGACGGAGATCAGCCCCAGCATTTT
-,TRBJ1-1,TRBV7-9,many,CASSLARESEAFF,TGTGCCAGCAGCTTAGCGAGGGAATCTGAAGCTTTCTTT
-,TRBJ2-5,TRBV10-3,many,CAISESTNRDQETQYF,TGTGCCATCAGTGAGTCTACTAACAGGGACCAAGAGACCCAGTACTTC
-,TRBJ2-3,TRBV18,many,CASSPSQGAGGRPTDTQYF,TGTGCCAGCTCACCGTCACAGGGGGCAGGCGGGAGGCCGACAGATACGCAGTATTTT
-,TRBJ2-7,TRBV5-1,few,CASSLVVSGYEQYF,TGCGCCAGCAGCTTGGTCGTTAGCGGCTACGAGCAGTACTTC
-,TRBJ1-1,TRBV5-6,many,CASSLGYTEAFF,TGTGCCAGCAGCTTGGGGTACACTGAAGCTTTCTTT
TRBD1,TRBJ1-6,TRBV2,many,CASAGQKISPLHF,TGTGCCAGCGCGGGACAGAAGATATCACCCCTCCACTTT
TRBD2,TRBJ2-5,TRBV3-1,once,CASSLAGGLGETQYF,TGTGCCAGCAGCCTAGCGGGAGGGCTTGGAGAGACCCAGTACTTC
TRBD1,TRBJ1-1,TRBV6-2/TRBV6-3,-,CASSYHGTGMNTEAFF,TGTGCCAGCAGTTACCACGGGACAGGAATGAACACTGAAGCTTTCTTT
-,TRBJ2-5,TRBV7-6,many,CASSLDFIQETQYF,TGTGCCAGCAGCTTGGACTTTATCCAAGAGACCCAGTACTTC
-,TRBJ2-3,TRBV6-5,many,CASTLSGSSTDTQYF,TGTGCCAGCACCCTTAGCGGTTCTAGCACAGATACGCAGTATTTT
-,TRBJ2-3,TRBV12-3/TRBV12-4,many,CASSFGYSTDTQYF,TGTGCCAGCAGTTTTGGGTATAGCACAGATACGCAGTATTTT
TRBD1,TRBJ2-5,TRBV7-9,few,CASRDPRTGSLQETQYF,TGTGCCAGCAGGGATCCAAGGACAGGGTCCCTTCAAGAGACCCAGTACTTC
-,TRBJ1-1,TRBV7-2,many,CASSLGAYRLNTEAFF,TGTGCCAGCAGCTTAGGGGCGTACAGGCTGAACACTGAAGCTTTCTTT
-,TRBJ1-2,TRBV28,-,CASKSSEIYGYTF,TGTGCCAGCAAAAGCAGCGAAATCTATGGCTACACCTTC
-,TRBJ1-5,TRBV19,-,CASSIWSNQPQHF,TGTGCCAGTAGTATATGGAGCAATCAGCCCCAGCATTTT
-,TRBJ2-5,TRBV24-1,many,CATSGQWGTQYF,TGTGCCACCAGTGGACAGTGGGGGACCCAGTACTTC
-,TRBJ1-6,TRBV11-2,-,CASSSRDGYSPLHF,TGTGCCAGCAGCTCACGGGACGGCTATTCACCCCTCCACTTT
-,TRBJ1-4,TRBV7-2,-,CASRGRTNEKLFF,TGTGCCAGCAGAGGGCGAACTAATGAAAAACTGTTTTTT
-,TRBJ2-3,TRBV5-1,-,CASSLGTRYWTDTQYF,TGCGCCAGCAGCTTGGGGACCCGATATTGGACAGATACGCAGTATTTT
-,TRBJ1-4,TRBV4-3,many,CASSQDSAKLQEKLFF,TGCGCCAGCAGCCAAGATAGCGCGAAGTTACAGGAAAAACTGTTTTTT
-,TRBJ2-7,TRBV4-3,many,CASSQGHTGLAYEQYF,TGCGCCAGCAGCCAAGGCCACACAGGGTTGGCGTACGAGCAGTACTTC
TRBD1,TRBJ1-2,TRBV7-2,many,CASGWGGTANYGYTF,TGTGCCAGCGGTTGGGGGGGGACAGCTAACTATGGCTACACCTTC
TRBD2,TRBJ2-1,TRBV27,many,CASSLLAGAYNEQFF,TGTGCCAGCAGTTTACTAGCGGGGGCATACAATGAGCAGTTCTTC
TRBD1,TRBJ2-2,TRBV3-1,many,CASSPRTGGTGELFF,TGTGCCAGCAGCCCTCGGACAGGGGGCACCGGGGAGCTGTTTTTT
-,TRBJ2-1,TRBV5-1,few,CASSLGQGTWNEQFF,TGCGCCAGCAGCTTGGGTCAGGGTACGTGGAATGAGCAGTTCTTC
-,TRBJ2-7,TRBV6-8,-,CASSYSMGEALLYEQYF,TGTGCCAGCAGTTACTCGATGGGGGAGGCGCTCTTGTACGAGCAGTACTTC